Listed here are 3 T cell receptor beta chains from one sample, sequenced in a study of cytomegalovirus exposure and HLA in healthy donors. Researchers ran the PCR with 60 Vbeta and 13 Jbeta primers. Libraries were prepared by immunoSEQ multiplex PCR; TCRdb keeps only in-frame clonotypes and omits some of them. The profile shows about 170,000 clones, approximately 80% of them singletons. Sequenced sample: PBMCs. These receptors all come from a woman aged 18-29 years in good health and CMV-seronegative.

The J gene is TRBJ1-2, the V gene TRBV18; tentative D call: TRBD1 (6 bases). The CDR3 spans 16 residues. Germline CDR1 is KGHSH and CDR2 is LQKENI. V dropped 4 bases and J dropped 5 bases, with 20 bases sitting between them. In DNA form, the CDR3 reads TGTGCCAGCTCACTTTCCAAGACAGGTCTAGTGTATGGCTACACCTTC. It encodes CASSLSKTGLVYGYTF.

This chain links TRBV7-2 with TRBJ1-6, with D unresolved. The length of the CDR3 is 17 residues. The V gene's germline CDR1 is SGHTA and CDR2 FQGNSA. V was clipped by 5 bases and J by 1 base, with 15 bases between them. CDR3 residues: CASSTVSVGSYNSPLHF. DNA for the CDR3: TGTGCCAGCAGCACAGTCTCGGTAGGATCCTATAATTCACCCCTCCACTTT.

The rearrangement uses TRBV10-3 and TRBJ2-7, with TRBD1 matching over 11 bases. CDR3 length: 15 residues. In germline, CDR1 is ENHRY, CDR2 SYGVKD. V lost 5 bases, J lost 4 bases, and 7 bases stayed unmatched. The CDR3 sequence: CAISRSGQGAYEQYF. The CDR3 coding sequence is TGTGCCATCAGTAGGTCAGGACAGGGGGCGTACGAGCAGTACTTC.